Listed below are T cell receptor beta chains from one sample, sequenced in a study of cytomegalovirus exposure and HLA in healthy donors. The method was immunoSEQ multiplex PCR; TCRdb's version includes in-frame clones alone and lacks a portion of them. The sample shows some 90,000 clones, approximately 74% of them seen only once. The sample was PBMCs. The origin of the receptors is a female donor in good health and CMV-seropositive. Each CDR3 is given with its conserved first and last residue. A D gene is named only where the DNA matches it firmly. The listing skips clone size in some rows; elsewhere it reads once, few, many or a size class.

v_gene	abundance	j_gene	d_gene	CDR3nt	CDR3aa
TRBV9	-	TRBJ2-5	TRBD2	TGTGCCAGCAGCGTCGGGGGGGCGTTGGAGACCCAGTACTTC	CASSVGGALETQYF
TRBV30	-	TRBJ1-2	-	TGTGCCTGGAGTGGCGGGAGTCGTGGCTATGGCTACACCTTC	CAWSGGSRGYGYTF
TRBV28	few	TRBJ2-5	TRBD2	TGTGCCAGCAGCCTCGCCGGGACTAGCGGGGAGACCCAGTACTTC	CASSLAGTSGETQYF
TRBV7-8	few	TRBJ2-5	-	TGTGCCAGCAGCTCATTCGGGGGTATTAGCTGGGGGACCCAGTACTTC	CASSSFGGISWGTQYF
TRBV15	-	TRBJ2-2	TRBD1	TGTGCCACCAGCAGAGATCCGGGGACAGCCGGGGAGCTGTTTTTT	CATSRDPGTAGELFF
TRBV6-5	-	TRBJ2-3	-	TGTGCCAGCAGTTACTCGTTCAAGGGAGGTCGTGGTACGCAGTATTTT	CASSYSFKGGRGTQYF
TRBV18	-	TRBJ1-1	TRBD1	TGTGCCAGCTCATGGACAGGGGGCGATACTGAAGCTTTCTTT	CASSWTGGDTEAFF
TRBV10-1	-	TRBJ2-7	-	TGCGCCAGCAGTGAAGCCGTCGACAGGCCCACCTACGAGCAGTACTTC	CASSEAVDRPTYEQYF
TRBV6-4	-	TRBJ2-3	TRBD2	TGTGCCAGCTCCCAGCAAGCGGGGGCAGAAGATACGCAGTATTTT	CASSQQAGAEDTQYF
TRBV2	-	TRBJ2-7	TRBD1	TGTGCCAGCAGTCCGGGACAGGGGGCCCGCGAGCAGTACTTC	CASSPGQGAREQYF
TRBV11-3	-	TRBJ2-2	TRBD2	TGTGCCAGCAGCTTGGTAGCGGGAGAGTTCGGGGAGCTGTTTTTT	CASSLVAGEFGELFF
TRBV5-6	-	TRBJ1-6	-	TGTGCCAGCAGCCTACTAGACAGGACGGATAGTTCACCCCTCCACTTT	CASSLLDRTDSSPLHF
TRBV30	-	TRBJ1-4	-	TGTGCCTGGAGTCGCAGGGCAACTAATGAAAAACTGTTTTTT	CAWSRRATNEKLFF
TRBV7-3	-	TRBJ2-3	-	TGTGCCAGCAGCTTGGGAGCTGATACGCAGTATTTT	CASSLGADTQYF
TRBV18	-	TRBJ1-1	TRBD1	TGTGCCAGCTCAATTCGACAGGGGAAGGGGACTGAAGCTTTCTTT	CASSIRQGKGTEAFF
TRBV11-2	-	TRBJ2-3	-	TGTGCCAGCAGCTTAAATCCTAGCAATACAGATACGCAGTATTTT	CASSLNPSNTDTQYF
TRBV6-5	-	TRBJ2-6	-	TGTGCCAGCAGTCCGGTGGAGGGAGGAACCAACGTCCTGACTTTC	CASSPVEGGTNVLTF
TRBV6-4	-	TRBJ1-6	-	TGTGCCAGCAGTGACTCGGGACACCCGAGGCCACGAAGCTCCTATAATTCACCCCTCCACTTT	CASSDSGHPRPRSSYNSPLHF
TRBV4-3	few	TRBJ2-1	TRBD1	TGCGCCAGCAGCCAAGATCCCGACAGGGGAAAGTACAATGAGCAGTTCTTC	CASSQDPDRGKYNEQFF
TRBV7-2	-	TRBJ1-4	-	TGTGCCAGCAGCTTAGGGGGCAGGACAAATGAAAAACTGTTTTTT	CASSLGGRTNEKLFF
TRBV11-2	few	TRBJ1-1	-	TGTGCCAGCAGCCCCCTCGCGTCGGGGGGCACTGAAGCTTTCTTT	CASSPLASGGTEAFF
TRBV7-2	-	TRBJ1-5	-	TGTGCCAGCAGCTTAGGGGGCCCCACAGGGAAGTTCACTCAGCCCCAGCATTTT	CASSLGGPTGKFTQPQHF
TRBV11-2	-	TRBJ1-4	-	TGTGCCAGCAGCTTAGATCCTTTACTGGTGTTTTTT	CASSLDPLLVFF
TRBV11-2	-	TRBJ2-7	TRBD1	TGTGCCAGCAGCTTAACTGGGTCTGGGACAGCCAAAAACCACGAGCAGTACTTC	CASSLTGSGTAKNHEQYF
TRBV10-3	-	TRBJ2-3	TRBD2	TGTGCCATCGCCCGGGGGGGGACACCAGATACGCAGTATTTT	CAIARGGTPDTQYF
TRBV28	-	TRBJ2-3	TRBD1	TGTGCCAGCAGTCTCAGGACAGGACACACAGATACGCAGTATTTT	CASSLRTGHTDTQYF
TRBV28	-	TRBJ1-5	-	TGTGCCATCACGAAACGGACAGCGAGGTCTCAGCCCCAGCATTTT	CAITKRTARSQPQHF
TRBV4-1	-	TRBJ1-4	-	TGCGCCAGCAGCCACCCCGGACTTGGGTCGACTAATGAAAAACTGTTTTTT	CASSHPGLGSTNEKLFF
TRBV28	-	TRBJ1-5	TRBD1	TGTGCCAGCAGCCCCGGGACAGGGGGTCAGCCCCAGCATTTT	CASSPGTGGQPQHF
TRBV28	-	TRBJ1-2	-	TGTGCCAGCAGTTCGGGCGGCGGGGCCATAGTCTATGGCTACACCTTC	CASSSGGGAIVYGYTF
TRBV6-5	few	TRBJ2-7	-	TGTGCCAGCAGTTACGCGGAGAGCTCCTACGAGCAGTACTTC	CASSYAESSYEQYF